This T cell receptor beta chain was identified during a study of sequential checkpoint blockade in melanoma. Germline V lookup: CDR1 SGHDN, CDR2 FVKESK. Trimming removed 3 bases from V and 6 bases from J, with 6 bases in between. The CDR3 is 12 residues long. Noted treatment: randomized to nivolumab then ipilimumab (arm A) or the reverse (arm B). The assay was immunoSEQ multiplex PCR, and TCRdb's table has in-frame clones only and misses some. This table has fewer than 25,000 clones, over 80% appearing once. V usage is TRBV14 and J usage is TRBJ2-1, with a possible D match to TRBD2 (6 bases). This specimen was CD8+ T cells sorted from blood (inferred from file names), taken from a patient given nivolumab and ipilimumab in sequence. The source is a human donor with melanoma. This CDR3 is CASSHGGNEQFF. CDR3 nucleotide sequence: TGTGCCAGCAGCCACGGGGGCAATGAGCAGTTCTTC.